This T cell receptor beta chain came from a study of blood T cell repertoires in COVID-19. Background on the study: Whether acute or convalescent, the COVID-19 samples came from the United States, Italy and Spain.

The method was immunoSEQ multiplex PCR; TCRdb's version includes in-frame clones alone and lacks a portion of them. The data hold about 250,000 clones, with roughly 85% observed a single time. Germline V gives CDR1 MNHEY, CDR2 SMNVEV (reference sequence). This CDR3 is 16 amino acids long. V lost 5 bases, J lost 0 bases, and 16 bases lay in between. What was sequenced was peripheral blood. The V gene is TRBV27, the J gene TRBJ1-2; D is possibly TRBD1 (6 bases). The sequence came from a man younger than 30 with active or convalescent COVID-19. The CDR3 loop is CASSRKPGQTNYGYTF. Here the CDR3 DNA reads TGTGCCAGCAGTCGCAAACCGGGACAAACTAACTATGGCTACACCTTC.